The source of this T cell receptor (beta chain) is a study of cytomegalovirus exposure and HLA in healthy donors. The wider study: Early released data had roughly 81 million unique TCRs, all coming from HLA-typed donors. Study-level points and caveats: In vitro work confirmed that a few CMV-associated chains recognize CMV antigens. With later analysis, a missense DCLRE1C variant became linked to TCR beta V- and J-gene trimming.

The V and J ends lost 3 bases and 2 bases respectively, with 3 bases between them. This CDR3 is built from 12 residues. Germline assignment: CDR1 MDHEN and CDR2 SYDVKM. In regard to this clone: The antigen remains undetermined.

PCR involved 60 Vbeta and 13 Jbeta primers. The assay was immunoSEQ multiplex PCR, and TCRdb's table has in-frame clones only and misses some. Among fewer than 140,000 clones listed, around four fifths were seen once. The V call is TRBV28, the J call TRBJ2-3; unclear D gene. The sequence was obtained from a man in his fifties in good health and CMV-seronegative. Sequencing was performed on PBMCs. CDR3 sequence: CASSFITDTQYF. As DNA, the CDR3 is TGTGCCAGCAGTTTTATCACAGATACGCAGTATTTT. The whole variable domain, filled in from reference TRBV28 and TRBJ2-3, reads DVKVTQSSRYLVKRTGEKVFLECVQDMDHENMFWYRQDPGLGLRLIYFSYDVKMKEKGDIPEGYSVSREKKERFSLILESASTNQTSMYLCASSFITDTQYFGPGTRLTVL.